Below, 27 T cell receptor beta chains from the same sample are listed, as sequenced in a study of spatial heterogeneity in lung cancer. Documented time point: sample taken at primary tumor resection. TCRdb independently ran MiXCR on the 5' RACE reads; one entry per CDR3 protein. The sample holds under 80,000 distinct CDR3 sequences; 6.3% are singletons and the top ten take roughly 14%. Specimen: PBMCs, collected at surgery. All receptors come from a female donor with early-stage non-small cell lung cancer.

This clonotype appeared many times. The V and J genes are TRBV28 and TRBJ1-5; TRBD1 aligns across 8 bases. J lost 7 bases, V lost 3 bases, and 8 bases had no gene match. Germline V gives CDR1 MDHEN, CDR2 SYDVKM. This CDR3 is built from 15 residues. The chain's CDR3 is CASSLSTGGGQPQHF. In DNA form, the CDR3 reads TGTGCCAGCAGTTTGTCCACAGGGGGGGGACAGCCCCAGCATTTT.

This clonotype was counted between two and nine times. This rearrangement joins TRBV2 to TRBJ1-1; unclear D gene. The CDR3 extends over 14 amino acids. Germline CDR1 is SNHLY and CDR2 is FYNNEI. With 3 bases removed from V and 1 base from J, the gap between germline ends came to 9 bases. The CDR3 sequence is CASSELQQNTEAFF. The CDR3 nucleotides are TGTGCCAGCAGTGAGTTGCAGCAGAACACTGAAGCTTTCTTT.

In its sample, this clonotype was seen a few times. The chain couples TRBV20-1 to TRBJ2-7; tentative D call: TRBD1 (6 bases). V lost 7 bases, J lost 5 bases, and 18 bases lay in between. Per germline, CDR1 DFQATT and CDR2 SNEGSKA (reference sequence). CDR3 length equals 13 residues. Written as DNA, the CDR3 is TGCAGTGTTACAGGGTACCGAAGCCACGAGCAGTACGTC. It yields the protein CSVTGYRSHEQYV.

The V call is TRBV7-9, the J call TRBJ1-5, with TRBD1 as a possible D gene (5 bases). Trimming took 3 bases from V and 1 from J, leaving 7 bases between them. This CDR3 spans 14 amino acids. Germline V gene lookup returns CDR1 SEHNR and CDR2 FQNEAQ (reference sequence). CDR3 nucleotide sequence: TGTGCCAGCAGCTTCGCAGGGAGCAATCAGCCCCAGCATTTT. This gives the protein CASSFAGSNQPQHF.

The sample holds many counts of this clonotype. This chain links TRBV11-1 with TRBJ1-1; the D is unclear. The ends were cut back, 2 bases at V and 0 bases at J, with 7 bases in the middle. The CDR3 is 14 residues long. Germline CDR1 and CDR2: SGHAT and FQDESV (reference sequence). In nucleotides, the CDR3 is TGTGCCAGCAGCTTACAAATGATGAACACTGAAGCTTTCTTT. This encodes CASSLQMMNTEAFF.

This clonotype was seen only a few times. The chain joins TRBV25-1 to TRBJ2-1; D possibly corresponds to TRBD1 (5 bases). V lost 4 bases and J lost 12, with 7 bases in between. Germline loops: CDR1 MGHDK, CDR2 SYGVNS. This CDR3 is built from 10 residues. The CDR3 loop is CASSGRGQFF. The CDR3 coding sequence is TGTGCCAGCAGTGGAAGGGGGCAGTTCTTC.

The chain employs TRBV6-1 and TRBJ1-1; D call uncertain. Trimming shortened V by 1 base and J by 4 bases, and 13 bases separated the two germline ends. This CDR3 comprises 15 residues. CDR1 is MNHNS and CDR2 is SASEGT in the germline V gene. The chain's CDR3 is CASSEDLYSSTEAFF. CDR3 coding DNA: TGTGCCAGCAGTGAAGATCTATACTCGTCCACTGAAGCTTTCTTT.

At least ten counts were recorded for this clonotype. V usage is TRBV15 and J usage is TRBJ1-5, with 7 bases identical to TRBD1. The V gene's germline CDR1 is LNHNV and CDR2 YYDKDF (reference sequence). The CDR3 spans 15 residues. After removal of 0 bases from V and 6 bases from J, the junction contained 5 bases not matched to a gene. CDR3 nucleotide sequence: TGTGCCACCAGCAGAGATGAAGGGGGCTTTCAGCCCCAGCATTTT. Translated: CATSRDEGGFQPQHF. Based on the CDR3 plus reference TRBV15 and TRBJ1-5, the full variable domain is DAMVIQNPRYQVTQFGKPVTLSCSQTLNHNVMYWYQQKSSQAPKLLFHYYDKDFNNEADTPDNFQSRRPNTSFCFLDIRSPGLGDTAMYLCATSRDEGGFQPQHFGDGTRLSIL.

In this sample, this clonotype turned up many times. This chain connects TRBV28 to TRBJ2-7, with 10 bases fitting TRBD2. In germline, CDR1 is MDHEN, CDR2 SYDVKM. V was pared by 0 bases and J by 1 base, with 9 bases of the junction left unmatched. The CDR3 extends over 18 amino acids. CDR3 DNA: TGTGCCAGCAGTTTATGGACCCCGACTAGCGGGTCTTCCTACGAGCAGTACTTC. Its protein product is CASSLWTPTSGSSYEQYF.

This clonotype was counted ten times or more. This chain joins TRBV29-1 and TRBJ1-5; D not certain. The V and J ends lost 4 bases and 6 bases respectively, with 13 bases between them. The CDR3 extends over 13 amino acids. Germline CDR1 SQVTM, CDR2 ANQGSEA. CDR3 in DNA: TGCAGCGTTGTGGTCGGGGTTGGTCAGCCCCAGCATTTT. Protein sequence: CSVVVGVGQPQHF.

This clonotype occurred a few times. The gene calls are TRBV5-1 and TRBJ1-1, with TRBD1 as a possible D gene (6 bases). There are 13 residues in the CDR3. CDR1 SGHRS and CDR2 YFSETQ come from the germline V gene. V was trimmed by 7 bases and J by 1 base, leaving 11 bases between them. CDR3 nucleotide sequence: TGCGCCAGCGAAGCGGGGGCGAACACTGAAGCTTTCTTT. Residues: CASEAGANTEAFF.

Many counts were recorded for this clonotype. This sequence joins TRBV5-6 and TRBJ1-1, with TRBD1 matching over 7 bases. Germline V gives CDR1 SGHDT, CDR2 YYEEEE. CDR3 length equals 17 residues. V lost 1 base, J lost 1 base, and 10 bases stayed unmatched. The DNA for the CDR3 is TGTGCCAGCAGCTTGTTAGAAGGGGGCGTAAGGAACACTGAAGCTTTCTTT. It encodes CASSLLEGGVRNTEAFF.

The chain employs TRBV18 and TRBJ1-6, with TRBD1 matching 8 bases. The CDR3 totals 16 residues. V shed 3 bases, J shed 7 bases, and the junction held 8 bases outside the gene matches. Germline CDR1 reads KGHSH; CDR2 reads LQKENI. CDR3 DNA: TGTGCCAGCTCACCCGCAGGGGGCGAAGAGAATTCACCCCTCCACTTT. The encoded protein is CASSPAGGEENSPLHF.

The chain joins TRBV24-1 to TRBJ2-1, with D perhaps matching TRBD1 (5 bases). This CDR3 region has 15 residues. Per germline, CDR1 KGHDR and CDR2 SFDVKD. V lost 4 bases to trimming and J lost 6 bases, with 15 bases between them. Here the CDR3 reads CATSDPPDSGNEQFF. In DNA, the CDR3 is TGTGCCACCAGTGACCCTCCTGACAGTGGCAATGAGCAGTTCTTC.

This clonotype occurred a few times. The chain couples TRBV11-2 to TRBJ2-3; 10 bases align to TRBD2. V lost 5 bases and J lost 1; bases outside the gene matches: 3. The germline V gene encodes CDR1 SGHAT and CDR2 FQNNGV. The CDR3 runs to 15 residues. The CDR3 loop reads CASSAGLAGTDTQYF. In DNA, the CDR3 is TGTGCCAGCAGCGCCGGACTAGCGGGCACAGATACGCAGTATTTT. Full variable domain (rest looked up from reference TRBV11-2 and TRBJ2-3): EAGVAQSPRYKIIEKRQSVAFWCNPISGHATLYWYQQILGQGPKLLIQFQNNGVVDDSQLPKDRFSAERLKGVDSTLKIQPAKLEDSAVYLCASSAGLAGTDTQYFGPGTRLTVL.

The rearrangement joins TRBV6-6 to TRBJ1-1; 9 positions agree with TRBD1. The CDR3 runs 17 residues. Trimming cost V 5 bases and J 1 base; bases outside gene matches: 11. The germline V gene has CDR1 MNHNY and CDR2 SVGAGI (reference sequence). DNA for the CDR3: TGTGCCAGCAGTCAAACCGACAGGGGGGGGAAGAACACTGAAGCTTTCTTT. Translating it yields CASSQTDRGGKNTEAFF.

This clonotype was counted ten times or more. The chain recombines TRBV20-1 with TRBJ1-1; TRBD1 matches 7 bases. V lost 6 bases, J lost 6 bases, and 10 bases stayed unmatched. CDR1 DFQATT and CDR2 SNEGSKA come from the germline V gene (reference sequence). This CDR3 has 13 amino acids. This CDR3 is CSAPGQAIPEAFF. CDR3 DNA: TGCAGTGCCCCAGGACAGGCGATACCTGAAGCTTTCTTT.

The sample holds many counts of this clonotype. The chain combines TRBV14 with TRBJ1-1; a weak D match, TRBD1 (5 bases). Germline V gene lookup returns CDR1 SGHDN and CDR2 FVKESK. The length of the CDR3 is 13 residues. V gave up 6 bases and J gave up 4 bases, with 12 bases separating them. The CDR3 DNA reads TGTGCCAGCAGATTGGGGGGGTCCACTGAAGCTTTCTTT. Protein: CASRLGGSTEAFF. Combining the CDR3 with reference TRBV14 and TRBJ1-1 gives the whole variable domain EAGVTQFPSHSVIEKGQTVTLRCDPISGHDNLYWYRRVMGKEIKFLLHFVKESKQDESGMPNNRFLAERTGGTYSTLKVQPAELEDSGVYFCASRLGGSTEAFFGQGTRLTVV.

By frequency in the sample, this clonotype is medium-sized (0.01 to 0.1%). The chain employs TRBV5-5 and TRBJ1-2; D is unclear. Deletions cut 4 bases from V and 2 bases from J, with 18 bases between. Germline assignment: CDR1 SGHKS and CDR2 YYEKEE (reference sequence). The CDR3 covers 16 residues. CDR3 nucleotide sequence: TGTGCCAGCAGCCGACAAAATCTGCCGGGAAACTATGGCTACACCTTC. Protein sequence: CASSRQNLPGNYGYTF.

This clonotype has more than one count but fewer than ten. The chain uses TRBV4-2 and TRBJ2-1, with D possibly called TRBD1 or TRBD2 (6 bases each). Germline assignment: CDR1 LGHNA and CDR2 YNFKEQ. The length of the CDR3 is 15 residues. V was trimmed by 0 bases and J by 6 bases, leaving 12 bases between them. The CDR3 DNA sequence: TGTGCCAGCAGCCAAGAACAGTGGGGGGCCAATGAGCAGTTCTTC. It yields the protein CASSQEQWGANEQFF.

V and J are TRBV7-2 and TRBJ1-1; no clear D. V gave up 5 bases and J gave up 1 base, with 11 bases separating them. CDR3 length equals 14 residues. Per germline, CDR1 SGHTA and CDR2 FQGNSA. The CDR3 region has the DNA TGTGCCAGCAGCCTGGTGGGTTCGAACACTGAAGCTTTCTTT. It is translated as CASSLVGSNTEAFF.

The rearrangement joins TRBV6-5 to TRBJ2-7; D is possibly TRBD2 (6 bases). CDR1 and CDR2 from the germline V gene are MNHEY and SVGAGI. CDR3 size: 13 residues. Trimming stripped 6 bases from V and 3 bases from J, with 12 bases between. The CDR3 nucleotides read TGTGCCAGCAGGTATTCCGGGAGCTACGAGCAGTACTTC. Translated: CASRYSGSYEQYF.

The chain employs TRBV29-1 and TRBJ1-2; no clear D gene. Per the germline V gene, CDR1 is SQVTM and CDR2 is ANQGSEA. V gave up 4 bases and J gave up 10 bases, with 13 bases separating them. The CDR3 totals 11 residues. CDR3 loop: CSVVVGGDYTF. CDR3 in DNA: TGCAGCGTTGTGGTTGGTGGGGACTACACCTTC.

This clonotype occurred many times. The rearrangement joins TRBV29-1 to TRBJ1-1; D not resolved. The length of the CDR3 is 13 residues. The V end lost 7 bases, the J end lost 3 bases, and 15 bases lay between the germline ends. Germline V gene lookup returns CDR1 SQVTM and CDR2 ANQGSEA. For the CDR3, the DNA is TGCAGCGGGACCCGTGAGGCGGACACTGAAGCTTTCTTT. This sequence encodes CSGTREADTEAFF.

This clonotype has only a few counts. The chain recombines TRBV20-1 with TRBJ2-1, with TRBD2 matching over 10 bases. Germline CDR1 is DFQATT and CDR2 is SNEGSKA (reference sequence). The CDR3 consists of 17 residues. V gave up 6 bases and J gave up 8 bases; unmatched junction bases: 19. CDR3 residues: CSALKGAGGSLGDEQFF. The CDR3 DNA reads TGCAGTGCCCTTAAGGGAGCGGGAGGGTCCCTGGGGGATGAGCAGTTCTTC.

This clonotype showed up many times. This rearrangement joins TRBV5-6 to TRBJ2-5; the D is unclear. Trimming shortened V by 2 bases and J by 3 bases, and 8 bases separated the two germline ends. Looked up from germline, CDR1 is SGHDT and CDR2 is YYEEEE. The CDR3 spans 13 residues. CDR3 sequence reads: CASSLNLEETQYF. The CDR3 region has the DNA TGTGCCAGCAGCTTAAACCTTGAAGAGACCCAGTACTTC.

V gene TRBV27 combines with J gene TRBJ2-6; maybe TRBD1 (6 bases). CDR1 is MNHEY, CDR2 SMNVEV, per germline (reference sequence). The CDR3 consists of 21 residues. The V end was cut by 0 bases, the J end by 0 bases, with 21 bases between. The CDR3 coding sequence is TGTGCCAGCAGTTTATCGAGCCGTGGGACACAGGGATTCTCTGGGGCCAACGTCCTGACTTTC. This encodes CASSLSSRGTQGFSGANVLTF.